The 32 T cell receptor beta chains in this list originate from one sample, sequenced in a study of T-cell memory formation after mild COVID-19. One entry per CDR3 protein results from TCRdb running MiXCR on the 5' RACE reads. The repertoire holds roughly 480,000 distinct CDR3 sequences, more than 20% seen once, with approximately 13% in the top ten. Sequenced sample: PBMCs or a T cell subset sorted from them (not recorded which). These receptors were collected from an adult woman who had mild COVID-19 (a few samples of this study predate the infection). Cell type and time point are not known.

The chain joins TRBV12-3 or TRBV12-4 to TRBJ2-1; D could derive from TRBD1 or TRBD2 (6 bases each). Trimming stripped 6 bases from V and 7 bases from J, with 19 bases between. The CDR3 contains 15 residues. CDR3: CASSPRGGIRNEQFF. In nucleotides, the CDR3 is TGTGCCAGCAGCCCCCGAGGGGGGATTCGAAATGAGCAGTTCTTC.

The chain joins TRBV6-5 to TRBJ1-2, with a possible D match to TRBD1 (5 bases). Trimming stripped 6 bases from V and 4 bases from J, with 12 bases between. CDR1 is MNHEY and CDR2 is SVGAGI in the germline V gene. This CDR3 region has 13 residues. In DNA, the CDR3 is TGTGCCAGCAGGCCCGGGGGGGGCTATGGCTACACCTTC. Residues: CASRPGGGYGYTF.

This clonotype was seen only a few times. The chain employs TRBV6-5 and TRBJ2-4; D gene unclear. The V gene's germline CDR1 is MNHEY and CDR2 SVGAGI. CDR3 size: 13 residues. V lost 0 bases, J lost 5 bases, and 5 bases lay in between. The CDR3 sequence is CASSYSGQNIQYF. The CDR3 nucleotides read TGTGCCAGCAGTTACTCGGGCCAAAACATTCAGTACTTC.

V is TRBV24-1 and J is TRBJ2-3; the match to TRBD2 covers 9 bases. V was clipped by 2 bases and J by 1 base; unmatched bases: 3. CDR1 and CDR2 from the germline V gene are KGHDR and SFDVKD. CDR3 length: 16 residues. The CDR3 reads CATSDYAGGRTDTQYF. As DNA, the CDR3 is TGTGCCACCAGTGATTATGCGGGGGGGCGCACAGATACGCAGTATTTT.

As concerns this clonotype: No DNA is shown, since the ends of the CDR3 on it are uncertain; the CDR3 is the one TCRdb lists. The J gene is TRBJ2-6, the V gene TRBV9; no check of the table's D call, TRBD1, against the DNA was made. The CDR3 adds up to 16 amino acids, both ends counted. Per the germline V gene, CDR1 is SGDLS and CDR2 is YYNGEE. The CDR3 sequence is CASSVGPGRGANVLTF.

V and J are TRBV7-6 and TRBJ2-2, with 7 bases aligning to TRBD2. The V gene end was trimmed by 5 bases and the J gene end by 4 bases; junction bases not matched to a gene: 13. CDR3 length equals 17 residues. In germline, CDR1 is SGHVS, CDR2 FNYEAQ. In nucleotides, the CDR3 is TGTGCCAGCAGCCCGCCCCCCCGACAGCGGGGCACCGGGGAGCTGTTTTTT. Residues: CASSPPPRQRGTGELFF.

This clonotype was detected only a few times. The rearrangement joins TRBV30 to TRBJ2-2, with 9 nucleotides matching TRBD2. The CDR3 runs to 15 residues. Germline CDR1 GTSNPN, CDR2 SVGIG (reference sequence). V was clipped by 2 bases and J by 4 bases; unmatched bases: 5. The CDR3: CAWSMGLAGTGELFF. The CDR3 DNA follows: TGTGCCTGGAGTATGGGACTAGCAGGCACCGGGGAGCTGTTTTTT. Full variable domain (outside the CDR3, taken from reference TRBV30 and TRBJ2-2): SQTIHQWPATLVQPVGSPLSLECTVEGTSNPNLYWYRQAAGRGLQLLFYSVGIGQISSEVPQNLSASRPQDRQFILSSKKLLLSDSGFYLCAWSMGLAGTGELFFGEGSRLTVL.

The chain uses TRBV7-9 and TRBJ2-3, with D perhaps TRBD1 (6 bases). Germline CDR1 reads SEHNR; CDR2 reads FQNEAQ (reference sequence). Trimming shortened V by 7 bases and J by 3 bases, and 11 bases separated the two germline ends. The CDR3 consists of 13 residues. The CDR3 sequence: CASTLDRTDTQYF. The CDR3 region has the DNA TGTGCCAGCACCCTAGACAGGACAGATACGCAGTATTTT.

The chain employs TRBV29-1 and TRBJ1-1; weak D call: TRBD1 (6 bases). The CDR3 runs to 11 residues. CDR1 and CDR2 from the germline V gene are SQVTM and ANQGSEA. The V gene lost 5 bases and the J gene lost 7 bases, with 11 bases spanning the gap. CDR3 loop: CSVKGQHEAFF. The CDR3 coding sequence is TGCAGCGTTAAAGGACAGCATGAAGCTTTCTTT. The full variable domain, with the rest looked up from reference TRBV29-1 and TRBJ1-1, is SAVISQKPSRDICQRGTSLTIQCQVDSQVTMMFWYRQQPGQSLTLIATANQGSEATYESGFVIDKFPISRPNLTFSTLTVSNMSPEDSSIYLCSVKGQHEAFFGQGTRLTVV.

The sample holds a few counts of this clonotype. The rearrangement joins TRBV28 to TRBJ1-1, with a tentative D call TRBD1 (6 bases). Trimming left V 5 bases short and J 4 bases short, with 20 bases between. Germline CDR1 reads MDHEN; CDR2 reads SYDVKM. The CDR3 loop spans 16 amino acids. The DNA of the CDR3 is TGTGCCAGCAGTCCGTGGGCGGGGGGCTTCAGCACTGAAGCTTTCTTT. Amino acid sequence: CASSPWAGGFSTEAFF. Using reference TRBV28 and TRBJ1-1 for the parts outside the CDR3, the full variable domain is DVKVTQSSRYLVKRTGEKVFLECVQDMDHENMFWYRQDPGLGLRLIYFSYDVKMKEKGDIPEGYSVSREKKERFSLILESASTNQTSMYLCASSPWAGGFSTEAFFGQGTRLTVV.

V is TRBV4-1 and J is TRBJ1-2; the D is unclear. Germline V gene lookup returns CDR1 MGHRA and CDR2 YSYEKL. The CDR3 runs 14 residues. Trimming removed 4 bases from V and 1 base from J, with 10 bases in between. The CDR3: CASSPAASNYGYTF. DNA for the CDR3: TGCGCCAGCAGCCCCGCGGCAAGTAACTATGGCTACACCTTC.

J is TRBJ2-7 and V is TRBV6-5; no clear D. Per germline, CDR1 MNHEY and CDR2 SVGAGI. The CDR3 is 16 amino acids. V lost 0 bases to trimming and J lost 0 bases, with 12 bases between them. The CDR3 DNA reads as TGTGCCAGCAGTTACTCCGAGCCGGGCCTCTCCTACGAGCAGTACTTC. Its protein product is CASSYSEPGLSYEQYF.

The chain links TRBV12-3 or TRBV12-4 to TRBJ2-1; 11 positions match TRBD2. The CDR3 is 17 amino acids. The trim removed 3 bases at V and 1 base at J, leaving 5 bases unmatched. The DNA of the CDR3 is TGTGCCAGCAGTTTTACTAGCGGGGGAACTTCCTACAATGAGCAGTTCTTC. This gives the protein CASSFTSGGTSYNEQFF.

The chain couples TRBV7-2 to TRBJ2-1, with unresolved D. V shed 5 bases and J shed 3 bases, with 5 bases lying between them. CDR1 is SGHTA, CDR2 FQGNSA, per germline. This CDR3 is built from 12 residues. The CDR3 sequence: CASSAYYNEQFF. CDR3 in DNA: TGTGCCAGCAGCGCTTACTACAATGAGCAGTTCTTC.

The chain links TRBV9 to TRBJ1-2, with D possibly TRBD1 on 5 matching bases. This CDR3 is built from 15 residues. Germline lookup yields CDR1 SGDLS and CDR2 YYNGEE. V shed 3 bases and J shed 0 bases, with 12 bases lying between them. CDR3 coding DNA: TGTGCCAGCAGCGCCGAGACAGCAACTAACTATGGCTACACCTTC. Translating gives CASSAETATNYGYTF.

The rearrangement joins TRBV27 to TRBJ2-5; D remains unclear. This CDR3 region has 13 residues. Trimming stripped 6 bases from V and 1 base from J, with 9 bases between. CDR1 is MNHEY and CDR2 is SMNVEV in the germline V gene (reference sequence). The CDR3 loop reads CASSTHLQETQYF. In DNA, the CDR3 is TGTGCCAGCAGCACCCACCTCCAAGAGACCCAGTACTTC.

The chain has TRBV6-6 and TRBJ2-7; 8 bases are shared with TRBD1. In germline, CDR1 is MNHNY, CDR2 SVGAGI (reference sequence). Trimming removed 7 bases from V and 0 bases from J; junction bases left unmatched: 8. This CDR3 is 15 amino acids long. This CDR3 is CASITQGAASYEQYF. The CDR3 DNA sequence: TGTGCCAGCATCACCCAGGGGGCGGCCTCCTACGAGCAGTACTTC.

This clonotype was picked up a small number of times. The genes are TRBV12-3 or TRBV12-4 and TRBJ2-5; 7 bases are a match to TRBD1. V was pared by 0 bases and J by 2 bases, with 9 bases of the junction left unmatched. This CDR3 region has 17 residues. The CDR3 nucleotides read TGTGCCAGCAGTTTAGCCTGGACAGGTCATGAACAAGAGACCCAGTACTTC. Protein product: CASSLAWTGHEQETQYF.

As for this clonotype: The CDR3 does not end in the conserved phenylalanine or tryptophan, so this is likely a read error. The chain couples TRBV7-3 to TRBJ2-3, with TRBD2 matching over 13 bases. This CDR3 region has 16 residues. After removal of 2 bases from V and 5 bases from J, the junction contained 4 bases not matched to a gene. Germline loops: CDR1 SGHTA, CDR2 FQGTGA. DNA of the CDR3: TGTGCCAGCAGCTTAGTGGGACTAGCGGGGCGAGATACGCAGTATTCT. It codes for CASSLVGLAGRDTQYS.

The genes are TRBV6-1 and TRBJ2-7, with 7 bases matching TRBD1. CDR3 size: 15 residues. Germline V gives CDR1 MNHNS, CDR2 SASEGT. J lost 3 bases, V lost 0 bases, and 5 bases had no gene match. The CDR3 DNA reads as TGTGCCAGCAGTGAAGCCTCGCAGGGGGTCTACGAGCAGTACTTC. It yields the protein CASSEASQGVYEQYF.

The sample holds a few counts of this clonotype. V and J are TRBV3-1 and TRBJ2-7, with D unclear. The V and J ends lost 0 bases and 5 bases respectively, with 17 bases between them. Germline V lookup: CDR1 LGHDT, CDR2 YNNKEL (reference sequence). CDR3 length: 16 amino acids. The CDR3 bases are TGTGCCAGCAGCCAAGAATATGGGTCAGGTGCCCACGAGCAGTACTTC. This translates into CASSQEYGSGAHEQYF.

The rearrangement joins TRBV20-1 to TRBJ2-1; TRBD2 matches at 8 bases. Trimming took 5 bases from V and 0 from J; bases not matched to a gene: 3. The CDR3 spans 14 residues. Germline lookup yields CDR1 DFQATT and CDR2 SNEGSKA (reference sequence). CDR3 sequence reads: CSARSGSSYNEQFF. CDR3 nucleotides: TGCAGTGCTCGAAGCGGGAGCTCCTACAATGAGCAGTTCTTC.

This clonotype was picked up a small number of times. The rearrangement joins TRBV5-1 to TRBJ2-3; D may be TRBD2 (6 bases). Trimming removed 4 bases from V and 5 bases from J, with 14 bases in between. This CDR3 comprises 14 residues. Germline V lookup: CDR1 SGHRS, CDR2 YFSETQ. This CDR3 is CASSPGLRGDTQYF. The CDR3 DNA reads as TGCGCCAGCAGCCCGGGACTCAGAGGAGATACGCAGTATTTT.

This clonotype was counted a few times. The CDR3 DNA reads as TGTGCCAGCCAATGGCAGGCTTATACTGAAGCTTTCTTT. Its translation is CASQWQAYTEAFF. V is TRBV6-2 or TRBV6-3 and J is TRBJ1-1, with no clear D. Trimming left V 8 bases short and J 5 bases short, with 15 bases between. In germline, CDR1 is MNHEY, CDR2 SVGEGT. The CDR3 sequence is 13 residues long.

This clonotype was detected a few times. The V gene is TRBV7-3, the J gene TRBJ2-4; 7 positions agree with TRBD2. V lost 8 bases, J lost 9 bases, and 10 bases stayed unmatched. CDR1 SGHTA and CDR2 FQGTGA come from the germline V gene. The CDR3 spans 13 residues. For the CDR3, the DNA is TGTGCCAGCTCCCGGGGAGGGGATAGCATTCAGTACTTC. Its protein is CASSRGGDSIQYF.

This chain joins TRBV3-1 and TRBJ2-5, with 9 bases matching TRBD2. The CDR3 runs to 19 residues. CDR1 is LGHDT and CDR2 is YNNKEL in the germline V gene (reference sequence). With 1 base clipped from V and 4 bases from J, the junction kept 16 bases outside the gene matches. The CDR3: CASSQVRVCGREGAETQYF. The CDR3, as DNA: TGTGCCAGCAGCCAAGTACGAGTCTGCGGGAGGGAGGGTGCAGAGACCCAGTACTTC.

The chain carries TRBV5-1 and TRBJ2-2; the match to TRBD1 covers 9 bases. This CDR3 has 16 residues. The V and J ends lost 6 bases and 4 bases, in that order; junction bases with no gene match: 10. The germline V gene encodes CDR1 SGHRS and CDR2 YFSETQ. The CDR3 loop reads CASTGQGYSGTGELFF. The CDR3 DNA sequence: TGCGCCAGCACGGGACAGGGTTATTCCGGCACCGGGGAGCTGTTTTTT.

At least ten counts were recorded for this clonotype. V gene TRBV20-1 combines with J gene TRBJ1-1; TRBD1 matches at 10 bases. The V and J ends lost 1 base and 3 bases, in that order; junction bases with no gene match: 14. CDR1 is DFQATT and CDR2 is SNEGSKA in the germline V gene (reference sequence). The CDR3 loop spans 18 amino acids. The CDR3 DNA is TGCAGTGCTAGAGGATACGGACAGGGGGTTAGGTCGGACACTGAAGCTTTCTTT. This translates into CSARGYGQGVRSDTEAFF.

This clonotype was found a few times. The genes are TRBV19 and TRBJ1-1; 9 nucleotides match TRBD1. Trimming at V came to 9 bases and at J to 5 bases, leaving 10 bases not matched to a gene. The CDR3 extends over 14 amino acids. Germline CDR1 reads LNHDA; CDR2 reads SQIVND (reference sequence). CDR3 in amino acids: CASGQGSGGTEAFF. CDR3 DNA sequence: TGTGCCAGCGGACAGGGGAGTGGAGGGACTGAAGCTTTCTTT. The variable domain in full, completed from reference TRBV19 and TRBJ1-1, reads DGGITQSPKYLFRKEGQNVTLSCEQNLNHDAMYWYRQDPGQGLRLIYYSQIVNDFQKGDIAEGYSVSREKKESFPLTVTSAQKNPTAFYLCASGQGSGGTEAFFGQGTRLTVV.

The chain uses TRBV7-9 and TRBJ1-2, with D possibly TRBD1 on 6 matching bases. Deletions cut 3 bases from V and 8 bases from J, with 13 bases between. From germline, CDR1 is SEHNR and CDR2 FQNEAQ (reference sequence). The CDR3 is 13 amino acids. In nucleotides, the CDR3 is TGTGCCAGCAGCTTTGGGGGCCCGGAAGGCTACACCTTC. Translated: CASSFGGPEGYTF.

The V call is TRBV18, the J call TRBJ2-1; 8 bases are a match to TRBD2. V lost 5 bases, J lost 7 bases, and 4 bases stayed unmatched. This CDR3 is built from 13 residues. The germline gives CDR1 KGHSH, CDR2 LQKENI. Written as DNA, the CDR3 is TGTGCCAGCTCATTCCGGGAGGGTAATGAGCAGTTCTTC. Its protein is CASSFREGNEQFF.

This clonotype was detected only a few times. The chain has TRBV7-3 and TRBJ1-1; weak D call: TRBD1 (6 bases). Germline CDR1 SGHTA, CDR2 FQGTGA. This CDR3 has 14 residues. V lost 3 bases to trimming and J lost 2 bases, with 10 bases between them. The CDR3 region is CASSFTGQNTEAFF. The CDR3 DNA is TGTGCCAGCAGCTTTACAGGGCAAAACACTGAAGCTTTCTTT.